This TCR beta chain was profiled in a study of shared clonotypes between healthy human individuals. The study's findings and limits: Lower generation probabilities were found for non-shared clonotypes than for those shared by all four donors. The study drew on few donors, limiting represented genetic and exposure-history diversity.

Germline V lookup: CDR1 MNHEY, CDR2 SMNVEV (reference sequence). The ends were cut back, 5 bases at V and 4 bases at J, with 8 bases in the middle. CDR3 length: 13 residues. Division of CD4+ cells produced a CD45RA+ naive subset and a CD45RA-negative memory subset. The method was immunoSEQ multiplex PCR; TCRdb's version includes in-frame clones alone and lacks a portion of them. The sample lists millions of clones, approximately 95% occurring once. Remarks on this clone: What it binds is not known.

The TCR originated in a man younger than 30 in good health. Some clones in this sample may be carry-over from other donors' samples. The rearrangement uses TRBV27 and TRBJ2-2; D is unclear. Sequences were obtained from naive CD4+ T cells from PBMCs. The sample's subset: CD45RA+ positively selected. CDR3 sequence (DNA): TGTGCCAGCAGTCACTCGCGCACCGGGGAGCTGTTTTTT. Protein product: CASSHSRTGELFF.